The T cell receptor beta chain described here comes from a study of cytomegalovirus exposure and HLA in healthy donors. The study ran its PCR with 60 Vbeta and 13 Jbeta primers. Here immunoSEQ multiplex PCR was the method, and the copy in TCRdb shows in-frame clones only, minus some. The sample consists of a few hundred thousand clones, around nine tenths of them appearing once. Per germline, CDR1 SSHAT and CDR2 FNYEAQ (reference sequence). V was pared by 5 bases and J by 4 bases, with 6 bases of the junction left unmatched. The CDR3 length is 15 residues. This chain uses TRBV7-7 with TRBJ2-1; 9 nucleotides align to TRBD1. This sequence was found in a girl under 10 years old in good health and CMV-seronegative. Sequenced input: PBMCs. The CDR3 coding sequence is TGTGCCAGCAGCCGGGGACAGGGCAAATACAATGAGCAGTTCTTC. Protein: CASSRGQGKYNEQFF.